This T cell receptor (beta chain) appears in the sequencing data of a study of shared clonotypes between healthy human individuals. Germline V gene lookup returns CDR1 MGHRA and CDR2 YSYEKL. The CDR3 loop spans 15 amino acids. Trimming took 0 bases from V and 7 from J; bases not matched to a gene: 6. The naive CD8 fraction comprised CD45RO-negative cells positively selected for CCR7 and excluded terminally differentiated effector memory CD45RA+ cells. Adult donors, all healthy and HIV-negative, had no recent acute infections or vaccinations. Profiled with immunoSEQ multiplex PCR; TCRdb holds only in-frame clones, not every one. The sample yields about 2,200,000 clones, around 93% seen once.

The TCR comes from a man aged 18 to 29 in good health. Some clones in this sample may be carry-over from other donors' samples. The rearrangement uses TRBV4-1 and TRBJ2-7, with 10 bases identical to TRBD1. The sequenced material came from naive CD8+ T cells from PBMCs. The CDR3 here is CASSQDRGTGVEQYF. CDR3 nucleotides: TGCGCCAGCAGCCAAGATCGCGGGACAGGGGTGGAGCAGTACTTC.